A single T cell receptor beta chain is shown here with its context. Its antigen remains unidentified. These data come from a study of OX40 agonist ivuxolimab in advanced cancers. The CDR3 contains 12 residues. The ends were cut back, 4 bases at V and 1 base at J, with 8 bases in the middle. Per germline, CDR1 SQVTM and CDR2 ANQGSEA. Libraries were prepared by immunoSEQ multiplex PCR; TCRdb keeps only in-frame clonotypes and omits some of them. The sample lists 55,000 to 65,000 clones; 91% were seen once. Study outcomes and limitations: Clonal expansion by week 6 occurred in CD4+ and CD8+ blood T cells (at 0.1 to 3.0 mg/kg).

Blood got drawn at baseline, again on cycle 4 day 1, and then on cycle 7 day 1. This chain uses TRBV29-1 with TRBJ2-7; D is unclear. Sequencing used CD4+ or CD8+ T cells sorted from blood, obtained in a trial of the OX40 agonist ivuxolimab. This sequence was found in an adult with an advanced solid tumor such as melanoma, head and neck, liver or kidney cancer. CDR3 coding DNA: TGCAGCGTTGTCGTGTCTTCCTACGAGCAGTACTTC. Residues: CSVVVSSYEQYF.